These 10 T cell receptor beta chains share one sample of origin, sequenced in a study of T cells in narcolepsy. Using immunoSEQ multiplex PCR, the repertoire was profiled, and TCRdb retains in-frame clones only, with some absent. Here the sample spans 10,000 or so clones, 65% to 80% being singletons. Sequenced input: CD45RA- memory CD8+ T cells from PBMCs. The receptors here all came from a human donor with narcolepsy.

V gene TRBV4-1 combines with J gene TRBJ2-7; no firm D call. Trimming stripped 5 bases from V and 3 bases from J, with 11 bases between. The CDR3 is 13 amino acids. Germline assignment: CDR1 MGHRA and CDR2 YSYEKL. In nucleotides, the CDR3 is TGCGCCAGCAGCAGACAAACCAACTACGAGCAGTACTTC. Residues: CASSRQTNYEQYF.

This clone was counted once. The V and J genes are TRBV4-2 and TRBJ2-2; 8 bases line up with TRBD2. The V gene's germline CDR1 is LGHNA and CDR2 YNFKEQ. V trimming: 2 bases; J trimming: 0 bases; junction bases outside the gene matches: 2. The CDR3 covers 16 residues. DNA of the CDR3: TGTGCCAGCAGCCAAATGCGGGGGGCGAACACCGGGGAGCTGTTTTTT. This encodes CASSQMRGANTGELFF.

The chain uses TRBV5-4 and TRBJ1-1; the D is unclear. V lost 0 bases, J lost 7 bases, and 10 bases lay in between. Germline CDR1 and CDR2: SGHNT and YYREEE (reference sequence). This CDR3 has 13 residues. CDR3 coding DNA: TGTGCCAGCAGCTTGGGTTGGGTGGGTGAAGCTTTCTTT. Translated, it gives CASSLGWVGEAFF.

The chain uses TRBV5-4 and TRBJ1-2; possibly TRBD1 for D (6 bases). The V and J ends lost 3 bases and 7 bases respectively, with 16 bases between them. The CDR3 is 14 residues long. Germline CDR1 is SGHNT and CDR2 is YYREEE (reference sequence). DNA of the CDR3: TGTGCCAGCAGCTACGCTTTGGGGGGCAGTGGCTACACCTTC. Its protein is CASSYALGGSGYTF. Combining the CDR3 with reference TRBV5-4 and TRBJ1-2 gives the whole variable domain ETGVTQSPTHLIKTRGQQVTLRCSSQSGHNTVSWYQQALGQGPQFIFQYYREEENGRGNFPPRFSGLQFPNYSSELNVNALELDDSALYLCASSYALGGSGYTFGSGTRLTVV.

This chain connects TRBV6-4 to TRBJ2-1; 9 nucleotides match TRBD2. Per germline, CDR1 MRHNA and CDR2 SNTAGT. The CDR3 covers 13 residues. Unmatched junction bases numbered 4, after V lost 8 bases and J lost 5 bases. CDR3 coding DNA: TGTGCCAGCTCAAGGACTAGCGACAATGAGCAGTTCTTC. This translates into CASSRTSDNEQFF.

The chain joins TRBV4-3 to TRBJ2-5; 8 nucleotides agree with TRBD2. The assigned J gene may be wrong: the sequence end matches TRBJ2-7 better. The CDR3 loop spans 15 amino acids. Germline V gene lookup returns CDR1 LGHNA and CDR2 YSLEER. CDR3 nucleotide sequence: TGCGCCAGCAGCCAAGATTGGCGGGGGGACTACGAGCAGTACTTC. This translates into CASSQDWRGDYEQYF.

Notes on this clone: The identical CDR3 is also encoded by other nucleotide sequences in the sample. The chain combines TRBV4-2 with TRBJ2-7; D is perhaps TRBD1 (5 bases). The CDR3 contains 15 residues. The germline V gene encodes CDR1 LGHNA and CDR2 YNFKEQ. V was trimmed by 3 bases and J by 3 bases, leaving 15 bases between them. The CDR3 sequence: CASSQDLEQVYEQYF. For the CDR3, the DNA is TGTGCCAGCAGCCAGGATCTTGAACAGGTCTACGAGCAGTACTTC.

J is TRBJ1-1 and V is TRBV4-3; tentative D call: TRBD1 (5 bases). CDR3 length: 13 residues. V was clipped by 0 bases and J by 11 bases, with 13 bases between them. The V gene's germline CDR1 is LGHNA and CDR2 YSLEER. The DNA of the CDR3 is TGCGCCAGCAGCCAAGATAGGGGCTTGGTGGCTTTCTTT. Translating gives CASSQDRGLVAFF.

This clone was counted once. The chain couples TRBV28 to TRBJ2-7, with D unclear. V was shortened by 4 bases and J by 7 bases, with 14 bases between the two germline ends. In germline, CDR1 is MDHEN, CDR2 SYDVKM. The CDR3 runs 13 residues. This chain's CDR3 is CASSYFGSLEQYF. The DNA of the CDR3 is TGTGCCAGCAGTTACTTCGGTTCACTGGAGCAGTACTTC.

The gene calls are TRBV29-1 and TRBJ2-1, with TRBD2 matching over 13 bases. CDR3 length: 13 amino acids. The ends lost 7 bases at V and 9 bases at J; junction bases unmatched: 6. Per the germline V gene, CDR1 is SQVTM and CDR2 is ANQGSEA. The CDR3 loop is CSGGLAGIREQFF. The CDR3 DNA follows: TGCAGCGGGGGACTAGCGGGAATTCGTGAGCAGTTCTTC.